This TCR beta chain was observed in a study of shared clonotypes between healthy human individuals. The CDR3 runs to 14 residues. CDR1 and CDR2 from the germline V gene are SGHDT and YYEEEE. V lost 2 bases and J lost 2, with 11 bases in between. CD45RO-negative, CCR7-positively selected cells formed the naive CD8 fraction, excluding terminally differentiated effector memory CD45RA+ cells. TCRdb keeps only in-frame clones here, not all; method: immunoSEQ multiplex PCR. The table records about 2 million clones, roughly 95% of them present only once. This sequence originates from a man aged 18 to 29 in good health. The gene calls are TRBV5-6 and TRBJ2-7; tentatively, D is TRBD1 or TRBD2 (5 bases each). The sequenced sample consisted of naive CD8+ T cells sorted from blood. CDR3 sequence (DNA): TGTGCCAGCAGCTTCGGGGCGAGCCCCTACGAGCAGTACTTC. It is translated as CASSFGASPYEQYF.